This entry is about one TCR beta chain. The germline CDR1 and CDR2 sequences are GTSNPN and SVGIG (reference sequence). The length of the CDR3 is 14 residues. Trimming stripped 2 bases from V and 3 bases from J, with 14 bases between. The sample belongs to a study of blood T cell repertoires in COVID-19. In the original analysis: Quantification of nucleated cells was approximated via reference gene primer amplification. TCRdb's table, derived via immunoSEQ multiplex PCR, lists solely in-frame clones and lacks some. V, J and clone size reflect that table, while D and trimming were determined from the DNA. The data show 250,000 to 350,000 clones, with 88% seen just once and approximately 11% held by the top ten. Seattle-derived patients entered the study during active infection and were followed longitudinally.

The sample comprised peripheral blood. The J gene is TRBJ2-7, the V gene TRBV30; possibly TRBD2 for D (5 bases). The sequence came from a woman aged 25-40 years with COVID-19, enrolled during active disease. The CDR3 nucleotides read TGTGCCTGGAGTAAAGGGAGAGGAAACTACGAGCAGTACTTC. Translated, it gives CAWSKGRGNYEQYF. Full variable domain (remainder filled in from reference TRBV30 and TRBJ2-7): SQTIHQWPATLVQPVGSPLSLECTVEGTSNPNLYWYRQAAGRGLQLLFYSVGIGQISSEVPQNLSASRPQDRQFILSSKKLLLSDSGFYLCAWSKGRGNYEQYFGPGTRLTVT.